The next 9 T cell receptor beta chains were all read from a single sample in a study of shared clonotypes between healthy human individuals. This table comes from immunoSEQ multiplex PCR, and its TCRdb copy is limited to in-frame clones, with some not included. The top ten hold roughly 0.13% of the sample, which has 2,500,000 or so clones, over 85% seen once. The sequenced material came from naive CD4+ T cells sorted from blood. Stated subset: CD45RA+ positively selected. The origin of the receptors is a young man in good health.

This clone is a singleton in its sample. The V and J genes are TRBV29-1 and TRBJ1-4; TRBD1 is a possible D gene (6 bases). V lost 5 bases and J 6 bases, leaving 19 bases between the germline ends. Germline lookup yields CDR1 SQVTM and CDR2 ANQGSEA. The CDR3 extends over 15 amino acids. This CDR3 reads CSVTPDGGGDEKLFF. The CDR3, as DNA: TGCAGCGTTACCCCGGATGGAGGGGGAGATGAAAAACTGTTTTTT. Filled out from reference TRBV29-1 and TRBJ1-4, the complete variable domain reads SAVISQKPSRDICQRGTSLTIQCQVDSQVTMMFWYRQQPGQSLTLIATANQGSEATYESGFVIDKFPISRPNLTFSTLTVSNMSPEDSSIYLCSVTPDGGGDEKLFFGSGTQLSVL.

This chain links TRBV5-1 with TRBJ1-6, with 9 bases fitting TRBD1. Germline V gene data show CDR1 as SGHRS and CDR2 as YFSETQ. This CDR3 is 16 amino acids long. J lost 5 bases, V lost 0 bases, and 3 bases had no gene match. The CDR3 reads CASSLAWDRDNSPLHF. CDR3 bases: TGCGCCAGCAGCTTGGCTTGGGACAGGGATAATTCACCCCTCCACTTT.

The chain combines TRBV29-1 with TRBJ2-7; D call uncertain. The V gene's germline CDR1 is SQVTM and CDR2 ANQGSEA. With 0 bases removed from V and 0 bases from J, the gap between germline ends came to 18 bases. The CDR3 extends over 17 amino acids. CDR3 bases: TGCAGCGTTGAAGATCCTAACGGGTTGGGCGCCTCCTACGAGCAGTACTTC. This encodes CSVEDPNGLGASYEQYF.

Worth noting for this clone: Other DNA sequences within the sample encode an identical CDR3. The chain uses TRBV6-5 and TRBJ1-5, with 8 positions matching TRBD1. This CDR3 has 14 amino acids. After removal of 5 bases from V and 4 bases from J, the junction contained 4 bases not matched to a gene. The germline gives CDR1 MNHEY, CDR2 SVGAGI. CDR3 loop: CASSPGQGNQPQHF. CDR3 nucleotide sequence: TGTGCCAGCAGTCCAGGACAGGGTAATCAGCCCCAGCATTTT.

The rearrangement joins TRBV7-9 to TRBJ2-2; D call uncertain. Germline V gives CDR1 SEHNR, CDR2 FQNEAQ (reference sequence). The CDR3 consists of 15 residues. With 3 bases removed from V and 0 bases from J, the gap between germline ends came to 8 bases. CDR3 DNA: TGTGCCAGCAGCTTCGGCATCTCGAACACCGGGGAGCTGTTTTTT. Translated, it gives CASSFGISNTGELFF.

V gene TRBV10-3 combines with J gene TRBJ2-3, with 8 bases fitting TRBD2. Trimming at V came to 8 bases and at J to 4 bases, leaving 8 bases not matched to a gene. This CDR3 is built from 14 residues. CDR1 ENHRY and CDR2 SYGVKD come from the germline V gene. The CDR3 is CAIGTRLGADTQYF. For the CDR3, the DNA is TGTGCCATCGGGACTAGACTCGGCGCAGATACGCAGTATTTT.

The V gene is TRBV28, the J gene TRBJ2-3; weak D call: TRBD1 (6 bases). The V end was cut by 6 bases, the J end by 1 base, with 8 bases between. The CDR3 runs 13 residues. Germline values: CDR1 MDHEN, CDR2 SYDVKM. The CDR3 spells CASRTGGTDTQYF. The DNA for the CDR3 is TGTGCCAGCAGGACAGGCGGCACAGATACGCAGTATTTT.

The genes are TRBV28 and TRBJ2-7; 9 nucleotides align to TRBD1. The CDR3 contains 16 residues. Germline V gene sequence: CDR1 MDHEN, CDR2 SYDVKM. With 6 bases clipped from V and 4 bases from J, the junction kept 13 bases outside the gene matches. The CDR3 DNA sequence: TGTGCCAGCAGCAAACCAGGGACAGGGCTCGTTTACGAGCAGTACTTC. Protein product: CASSKPGTGLVYEQYF.

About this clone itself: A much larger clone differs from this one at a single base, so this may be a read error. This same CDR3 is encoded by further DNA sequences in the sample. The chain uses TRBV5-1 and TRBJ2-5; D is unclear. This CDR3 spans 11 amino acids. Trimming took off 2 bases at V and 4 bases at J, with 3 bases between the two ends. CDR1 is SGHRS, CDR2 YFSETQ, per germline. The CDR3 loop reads CASSFGETQYF. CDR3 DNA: TGCGCCAGCAGCTTTGGAGAGACCCAGTACTTC.